This paragraph reports one TCR beta chain. Its target is unknown. This record belongs to a study of vaccination and CD4 T cells after COVID-19. Regarding treatment: approximately 11-day PBMC culture with coronavirus spike peptide pools or control peptides (ViraFEST assay). CDR3 length: 13 residues. With 5 bases removed from V and 1 base from J, the gap between germline ends came to 8 bases. From germline, CDR1 is SGHTA and CDR2 FQGNSA. Oncomine TCR Beta short-read sequencing was applied to DNA from cultured CD4+ T cells. TCRdb analysed the PCR reads with MiXCR anew, one entry per CDR3 protein. The sample consists of 10,000 to 13,000 distinct CDR3 sequences, 64% of them appearing once.

The sample was CD4+ T cells from blood, cultured in vitro. The chain recombines TRBV7-2 with TRBJ1-1; unclear D gene. The receptor was isolated from a human donor who had recovered from COVID-19. CDR3 residues: CASSIFRNTEAFF. The CDR3 DNA sequence: TGTGCCAGCAGCATATTCCGGAACACTGAAGCTTTCTTT. Combining the CDR3 with reference TRBV7-2 and TRBJ1-1 gives the whole variable domain GAGVSQSPSNKVTEKGKDVELRCDPISGHTALYWYRQSLGQGLEFLIYFQGNSAPDKSGLPSDRFSAERTGGSVSTLTIQRTQQEDSAVYLCASSIFRNTEAFFGQGTRLTVV.